The 6 T cell receptor beta chains presented below share a single source sample, sequenced in a study of CD8 T cells in ankylosing spondylitis. TCRdb re-called the 5' RACE reads with MiXCR, one entry per CDR3 protein. The sample consists of about 340,000 distinct CDR3 sequences, 20% of them appearing once. Sequencing used blood, either unsorted or a sorted T cell fraction (not recorded which). The origin of the receptors is a male donor with ankylosing spondylitis or in good health (not recorded which).

Written as DNA, the CDR3 is TGCAGCGTTGAAGACGACAGGGAGAACACTGAAGCTTTCTTT. This codes for CSVEDDRENTEAFF. This chain connects TRBV29-1 to TRBJ1-1; 7 bases match TRBD1. CDR1 is SQVTM and CDR2 is ANQGSEA in the germline V gene. The ends lost 0 bases at V and 1 base at J; junction bases unmatched: 2. The CDR3 contains 14 residues. Combining the CDR3 with reference TRBV29-1 and TRBJ1-1 gives the whole variable domain SAVISQKPSRDICQRGTSLTIQCQVDSQVTMMFWYRQQPGQSLTLIATANQGSEATYESGFVIDKFPISRPNLTFSTLTVSNMSPEDSSIYLCSVEDDRENTEAFFGQGTRLTVV.

The chain joins TRBV6-1 to TRBJ2-2; no reliable D call. The CDR3 is 15 residues long. The germline V gene encodes CDR1 MNHNS and CDR2 SASEGT. The V end lost 1 base, the J end lost 3 bases, and 9 bases lay between the germline ends. The CDR3 protein is CASSEVWADTGELFF. The CDR3 DNA sequence: TGTGCCAGCAGTGAAGTGTGGGCCGACACCGGGGAGCTGTTTTTT.

The chain has TRBV12-3 or TRBV12-4 and TRBJ2-2; D not resolved. This CDR3 comprises 12 residues. Trimming took 7 bases from V and 8 from J, leaving 11 bases between them. The CDR3 protein is CASTPVIGELFF. The DNA of the CDR3 is TGTGCCAGCACCCCTGTGATAGGGGAGCTGTTTTTT.

The V call is TRBV12-3 or TRBV12-4, the J call TRBJ2-1; tentatively, D is TRBD2 (6 bases). The CDR3 has 14 amino acids. V gave up 3 bases and J gave up 1 base, with 7 bases separating them. In DNA form, the CDR3 reads TGTGCCAGCAGTTTCGCGGGGTCCTACAATGAGCAGTTCTTC. Its translation is CASSFAGSYNEQFF.

The rearrangement joins TRBV11-2 to TRBJ2-5, with D possibly TRBD2 on 6 matching bases. Between the trimmed V and J ends, which lost 4 bases and 4 bases, there was a span of 22 bases. The CDR3 spans 17 residues. Germline-derived CDR1 and CDR2 are SGHAT and FQNNGV. CDR3 sequence reads: CASSSETGLRDAETQYF. CDR3 coding DNA: TGTGCCAGCAGCTCTGAAACCGGGTTGCGGGATGCAGAGACCCAGTACTTC.

This clonotype was seen a handful of times. The V gene is TRBV6-1, the J gene TRBJ2-7, with 9 bases lining up with TRBD1. The CDR3 is 15 residues long. V lost 6 bases, J lost 5 bases, and 11 bases stayed unmatched. CDR1 and CDR2 from the germline V gene are MNHNS and SASEGT. The CDR3 spells CASRTPGQGVHEQYF. The CDR3, as DNA: TGTGCCAGCAGGACTCCGGGACAGGGAGTCCACGAGCAGTACTTC.